This is a list of T cell receptor beta chains from one sample in a study of cytomegalovirus exposure and HLA in healthy donors. The protocol was immunoSEQ multiplex PCR, while the TCRdb copy is restricted to in-frame clones and leaves out a portion. There are some 190,000 clones in the sample; more than 75% occur only once, and 11% to 15% lies in the top ten. The material sequenced was PBMCs. These receptors were obtained from a woman in her twenties or thirties in good health and CMV-seropositive. The CDR3 runs from the conserved cysteine through the conserved F or W. Each record gives: J gene, V gene, D gene, clone size, CDR3 protein, CDR3 DNA. A D gene is named only where the DNA matches it firmly. The size field is filled for only some rows; it gives once, few, many or a size class.

J: TRBJ1-2; V: TRBV15; D: TRBD1; size: .; CDR3: CATSRGLPGQGTYGYTF; DNA: TGTGCCACCAGCAGAGGTCTCCCGGGACAGGGGACCTATGGCTACACCTTC
J: TRBJ2-5; V: TRBV5-1; D: TRBD1; size: .; CDR3: CASSRGQGSQETQYF; DNA: TGCGCCAGCAGCAGGGGACAGGGAAGCCAAGAGACCCAGTACTTC
J: TRBJ1-5; V: TRBV28; D: .; size: .; CDR3: CASSFRVKGPLQHF; DNA: TGTGCCAGCAGTTTTAGGGTCAAGGGGCCCTTGCAGCATTTT
J: TRBJ2-1; V: TRBV28; D: TRBD1; size: few; CDR3: CASSLRWDRVNSEQFF; DNA: TGTGCCAGCAGTTTAAGGTGGGACAGGGTAAATAGTGAGCAGTTCTTC
J: TRBJ2-1; V: TRBV6-6; D: TRBD2; size: .; CDR3: CASRDEGGGHNEQFF; DNA: TGTGCCAGCAGGGACGAGGGCGGGGGACACAATGAGCAGTTCTTC
J: TRBJ2-5; V: TRBV28; D: .; size: few; CDR3: CASAAGSQETQYF; DNA: TGTGCCAGCGCGGCGGGTTCGCAAGAGACCCAGTACTTC
J: TRBJ2-1; V: TRBV23-1; D: .; size: .; CDR3: CASSRELGEQFF; DNA: TGCGCCAGCAGCCGGGAGCTAGGAGAGCAGTTCTTC
J: TRBJ2-7; V: TRBV6-5; D: TRBD1; size: .; CDR3: CASRRTGWNYEQYF; DNA: TGTGCCAGCAGACGGACAGGGTGGAACTACGAGCAGTACTTC
J: TRBJ1-1; V: TRBV7-3; D: .; size: .; CDR3: CASSLTGDTEAFF; DNA: TGTGCCAGCAGCTTAACAGGGGACACTGAAGCTTTCTTT
J: TRBJ1-1; V: TRBV7-8; D: .; size: .; CDR3: CASSPEAGDTEAFF; DNA: TGTGCCAGCAGCCCGGAGGCAGGAGACACTGAAGCTTTCTTT
J: TRBJ1-6; V: TRBV28; D: TRBD1; size: .; CDR3: CASSEGAAGNSPLHF; DNA: TGTGCCAGCAGTGAGGGGGCAGCAGGGAATTCACCCCTCCACTTT
J: TRBJ2-2; V: TRBV27; D: .; size: .; CDR3: CASSTRAGTRPRGELFF; DNA: TGTGCCAGCAGTACCAGGGCCGGGACAAGGCCCCGCGGGGAGCTGTTTTTT
J: TRBJ1-1; V: TRBV2; D: .; size: .; CDR3: CASRVSTEAFF; DNA: TGTGCCAGCAGGGTTAGCACTGAAGCTTTCTTT
J: TRBJ2-7; V: TRBV20-1; D: .; size: few; CDR3: CSAGHYEQYF; DNA: TGCAGTGCTGGACACTACGAGCAGTACTTC
J: TRBJ2-1; V: TRBV5-1; D: TRBD2; size: .; CDR3: CASRPKTSGIDNEQFF; DNA: TGCGCCAGCAGGCCAAAAACTAGCGGGATAGACAATGAGCAGTTCTTC
J: TRBJ2-6; V: TRBV4-2; D: .; size: .; CDR3: CASSQEPSSGANVLTF; DNA: TGTGCCAGCAGCCAAGAGCCCAGCTCTGGGGCCAACGTCCTGACTTTC
J: TRBJ1-5; V: TRBV6-4; D: .; size: .; CDR3: CAGWRNQPQHF; DNA: TGTGCCGGCTGGCGGAATCAGCCCCAGCATTTT
J: TRBJ2-1; V: TRBV2; D: .; size: .; CDR3: CASRPQVTYNEQFF; DNA: TGTGCCAGCAGGCCACAGGTCACCTACAATGAGCAGTTCTTC
J: TRBJ2-5; V: TRBV7-2; D: TRBD1; size: .; CDR3: CASSLPGQWETQYF; DNA: TGTGCCAGCAGCTTACCGGGACAGTGGGAGACCCAGTACTTC
J: TRBJ1-6; V: TRBV6-1; D: TRBD1; size: .; CDR3: CASSPGQGGSPLHF; DNA: TGTGCCAGCAGTCCCGGACAGGGAGGGTCACCCCTCCACTTT